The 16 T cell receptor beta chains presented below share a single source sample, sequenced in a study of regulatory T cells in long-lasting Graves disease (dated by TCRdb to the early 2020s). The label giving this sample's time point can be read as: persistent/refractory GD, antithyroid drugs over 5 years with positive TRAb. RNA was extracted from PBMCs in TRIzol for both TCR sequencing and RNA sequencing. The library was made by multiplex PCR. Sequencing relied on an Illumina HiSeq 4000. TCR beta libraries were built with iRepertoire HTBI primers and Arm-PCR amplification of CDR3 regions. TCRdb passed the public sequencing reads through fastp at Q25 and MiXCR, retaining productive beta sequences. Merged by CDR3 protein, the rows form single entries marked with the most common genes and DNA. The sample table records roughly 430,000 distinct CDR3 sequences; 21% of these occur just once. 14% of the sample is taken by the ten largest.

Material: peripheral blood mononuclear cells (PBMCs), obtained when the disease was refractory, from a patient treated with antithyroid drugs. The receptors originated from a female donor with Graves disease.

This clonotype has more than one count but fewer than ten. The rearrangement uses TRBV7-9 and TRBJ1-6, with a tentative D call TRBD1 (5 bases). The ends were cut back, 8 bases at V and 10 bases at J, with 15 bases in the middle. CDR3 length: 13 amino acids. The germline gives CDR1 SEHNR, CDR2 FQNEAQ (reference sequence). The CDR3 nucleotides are TGTGCCAGCGTACAGGAGGGCCTCTCACCCCTCCACTTT. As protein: CASVQEGLSPLHF.

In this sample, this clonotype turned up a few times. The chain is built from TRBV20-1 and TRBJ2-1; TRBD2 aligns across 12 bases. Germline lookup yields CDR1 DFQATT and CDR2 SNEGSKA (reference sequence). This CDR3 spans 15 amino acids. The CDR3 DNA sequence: TGCAGACCAAAGAAGACTAGCGGGAGTTCCGATGAGCAGTTCTTC. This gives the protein CRPKKTSGSSDEQFF.

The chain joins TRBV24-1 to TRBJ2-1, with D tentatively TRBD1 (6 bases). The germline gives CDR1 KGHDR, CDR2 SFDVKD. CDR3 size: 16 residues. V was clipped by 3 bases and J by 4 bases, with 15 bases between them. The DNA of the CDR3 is TGTGCCACCAGTGATACCACGGGACACGGATACAATGAGCAGTTCTTC. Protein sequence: CATSDTTGHGYNEQFF.

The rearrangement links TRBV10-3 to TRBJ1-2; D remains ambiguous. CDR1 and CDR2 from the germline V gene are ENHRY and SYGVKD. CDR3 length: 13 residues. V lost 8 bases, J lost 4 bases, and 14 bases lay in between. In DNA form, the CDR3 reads TGTGCCATCTCCGGGCAGACTTTCTATGGCTACACCTTC. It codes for CAISGQTFYGYTF.

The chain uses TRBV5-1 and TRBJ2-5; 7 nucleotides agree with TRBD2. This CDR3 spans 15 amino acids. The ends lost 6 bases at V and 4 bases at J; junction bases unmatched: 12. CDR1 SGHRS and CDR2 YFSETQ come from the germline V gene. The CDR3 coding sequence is TGCGCCAGCAACCGTGGCGGGAGTAAAGGAGAGACCCAGTACTTC. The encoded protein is CASNRGGSKGETQYF.

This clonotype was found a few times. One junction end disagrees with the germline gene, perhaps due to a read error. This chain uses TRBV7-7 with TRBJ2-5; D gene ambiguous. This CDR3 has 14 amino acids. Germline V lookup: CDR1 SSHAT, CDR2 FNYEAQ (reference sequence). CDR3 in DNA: TGTGCTAGCAGCCACGATGGAGCCCTGGAGACCCAGTACTTC. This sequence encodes CASSHDGALETQYF.

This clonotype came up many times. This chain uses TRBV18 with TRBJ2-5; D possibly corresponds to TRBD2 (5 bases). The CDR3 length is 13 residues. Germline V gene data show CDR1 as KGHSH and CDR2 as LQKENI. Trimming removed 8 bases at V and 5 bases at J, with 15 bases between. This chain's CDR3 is CASSPPGEETQYF. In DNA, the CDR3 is TGTGCCAGCAGCCCCCCCGGGGAGGAGACCCAGTACTTC.

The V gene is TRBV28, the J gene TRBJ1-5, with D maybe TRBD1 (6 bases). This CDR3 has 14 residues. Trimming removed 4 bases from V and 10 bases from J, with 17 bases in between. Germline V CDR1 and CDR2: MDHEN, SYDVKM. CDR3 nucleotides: TGTGCCAGCAGTTCCTCGGTTCGGGGGGGCCCCCAGCATTTT. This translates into CASSSSVRGGPQHF. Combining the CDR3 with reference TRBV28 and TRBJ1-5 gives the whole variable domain DVKVTQSSRYLVKRTGEKVFLECVQDMDHENMFWYRQDPGLGLRLIYFSYDVKMKEKGDIPEGYSVSREKKERFSLILESASTNQTSMYLCASSSSVRGGPQHFGDGTRLSIL.

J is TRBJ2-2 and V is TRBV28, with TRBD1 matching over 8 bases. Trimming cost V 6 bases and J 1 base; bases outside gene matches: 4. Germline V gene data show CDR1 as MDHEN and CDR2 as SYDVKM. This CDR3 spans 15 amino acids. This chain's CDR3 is CASSRTGLNTGELFF. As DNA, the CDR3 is TGTGCCAGCAGCAGGACAGGGCTGAACACCGGGGAGCTGTTTTTT.

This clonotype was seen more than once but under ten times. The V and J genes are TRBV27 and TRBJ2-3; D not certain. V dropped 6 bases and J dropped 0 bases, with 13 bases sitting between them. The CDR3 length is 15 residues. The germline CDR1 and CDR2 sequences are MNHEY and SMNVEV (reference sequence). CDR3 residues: CASSLMAVSTDTQYF. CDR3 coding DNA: TGTGCCAGCAGCCTCATGGCGGTGAGCACAGATACGCAGTATTTT.

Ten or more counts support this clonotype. CDR3 amino acids: CATSRASVRAFF. CDR3 nucleotide sequence: TGTGCCACCAGCAGAGCCTCCGTGAGGGCTTTCTTT. The chain recombines TRBV15 with TRBJ1-1, with D uncertain. Germline CDR1 LNHNV, CDR2 YYDKDF (reference sequence). The CDR3 is made up of 12 amino acids. Trimming removed 1 base at V and 11 bases at J, with 11 bases between.

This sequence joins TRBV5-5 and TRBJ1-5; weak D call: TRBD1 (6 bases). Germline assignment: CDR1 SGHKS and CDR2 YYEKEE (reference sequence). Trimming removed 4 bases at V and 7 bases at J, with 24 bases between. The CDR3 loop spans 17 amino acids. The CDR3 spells CASSVEYTGWGRQPQHF. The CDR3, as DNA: TGTGCCAGCAGCGTAGAATATACAGGGTGGGGCCGGCAGCCCCAGCATTTT.

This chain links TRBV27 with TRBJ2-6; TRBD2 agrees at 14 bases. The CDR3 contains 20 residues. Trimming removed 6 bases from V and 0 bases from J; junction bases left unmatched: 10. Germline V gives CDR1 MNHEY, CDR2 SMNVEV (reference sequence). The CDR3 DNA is TGTGCCAGCAGCGGACTAGCGGGAGGTTCGTCCTACTCTGGGGCCAACGTCCTGACTTTC. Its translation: CASSGLAGGSSYSGANVLTF.

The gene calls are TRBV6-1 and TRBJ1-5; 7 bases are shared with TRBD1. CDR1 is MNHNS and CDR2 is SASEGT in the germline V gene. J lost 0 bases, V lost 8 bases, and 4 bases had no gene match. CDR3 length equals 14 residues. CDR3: CASVGQHSNQPQHF. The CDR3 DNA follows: TGTGCCAGCGTGGGACAGCATAGCAATCAGCCCCAGCATTTT.

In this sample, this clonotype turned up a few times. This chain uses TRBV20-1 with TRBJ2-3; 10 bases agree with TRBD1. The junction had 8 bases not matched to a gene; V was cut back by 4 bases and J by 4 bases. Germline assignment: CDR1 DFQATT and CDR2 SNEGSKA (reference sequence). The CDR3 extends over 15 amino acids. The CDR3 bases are TGCAGTGCTATCTTCCGACAGGGGGCACCAGATACGCAGTATTTT. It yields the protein CSAIFRQGAPDTQYF.

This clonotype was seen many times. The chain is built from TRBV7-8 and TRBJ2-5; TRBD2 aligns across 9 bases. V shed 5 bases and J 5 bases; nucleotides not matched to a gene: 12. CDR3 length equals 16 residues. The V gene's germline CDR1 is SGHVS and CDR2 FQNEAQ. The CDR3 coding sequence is TGTGCCAGCAGCATTGCCGGGACTAGCTTTTGGGAGACCCAGTACTTC. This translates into CASSIAGTSFWETQYF.